This is a list of T cell receptor beta chains from one sample in a study of T cells in tuberculosis. Generated by immunoSEQ multiplex PCR, the TCRdb table keeps only in-frame clones and is missing some. Among about 43,000 clones listed, 95% were seen once. The sequencing input was PBMCs. The receptors come from a donor between 10 and 35 years old with latent tuberculosis or without tuberculosis infection. Both conserved end residues are part of each CDR3. Fields, in order: V gene, J gene, CDR3 protein.

v_gene: TRBV5-5
j_gene: TRBJ1-2
CDR3aa: CASSKSDRTATNYGYTF

v_gene: TRBV25-1
j_gene: TRBJ1-4
CDR3aa: CASSERDSRTNEKLFF

v_gene: TRBV10-3
j_gene: TRBJ2-7
CDR3aa: CAISRQGPRLSYEQYF

v_gene: TRBV10-3
j_gene: TRBJ1-2
CDR3aa: CALSVALGGQGTPYGYTF

v_gene: TRBV10-3
j_gene: TRBJ2-5
CDR3aa: CAISESILAGGPETQYF

v_gene: TRBV6-5
j_gene: TRBJ1-3
CDR3aa: CASSNSGTGGNTIYF

v_gene: TRBV11-2
j_gene: TRBJ2-1
CDR3aa: CASSLERRSSYNEQFF

v_gene: TRBV6-1
j_gene: TRBJ1-1
CDR3aa: CASSDQGAFVTEAFF

v_gene: TRBV5-1
j_gene: TRBJ2-7
CDR3aa: CASSSPGFSYEQYF

v_gene: TRBV7-6
j_gene: TRBJ1-1
CDR3aa: CASSPTGFSTEAFF

v_gene: TRBV6-5
j_gene: TRBJ2-1
CDR3aa: CASSLQGAGYNEQFF

v_gene: TRBV28
j_gene: TRBJ1-1
CDR3aa: CASSLSVNTEAFF

v_gene: TRBV20-1
j_gene: TRBJ2-7
CDR3aa: CRPAGTYEQYF

v_gene: TRBV14
j_gene: TRBJ2-1
CDR3aa: CASSRGQGRRNEQFF

v_gene: TRBV9
j_gene: TRBJ1-2
CDR3aa: CASSVEQDKGYGYTF

v_gene: TRBV19
j_gene: TRBJ1-5
CDR3aa: CASSTGTINSNQPQHF

v_gene: TRBV27
j_gene: TRBJ2-7
CDR3aa: CASSPRDSRTQQYF

v_gene: TRBV6-5
j_gene: TRBJ2-5
CDR3aa: CASSLLAITQETQYF

v_gene: TRBV27
j_gene: TRBJ2-2
CDR3aa: CASSSLAGVNTGELFF

v_gene: TRBV4-1
j_gene: TRBJ2-2
CDR3aa: CASSQTGTGELFF

v_gene: TRBV4-3
j_gene: TRBJ2-1
CDR3aa: CASSQDLASGSYNEQFF

v_gene: TRBV19
j_gene: TRBJ2-1
CDR3aa: CASTTGQINYNEQFF

v_gene: TRBV25-1
j_gene: TRBJ2-7
CDR3aa: CASSEPGTSKSIEQYF

v_gene: TRBV9
j_gene: TRBJ1-1
CDR3aa: CASSVGGPNTEAFF

v_gene: TRBV28
j_gene: TRBJ1-2
CDR3aa: CASRARRGTLYGYTF

v_gene: TRBV7-8
j_gene: TRBJ2-1
CDR3aa: CASSFRLVVAHEQFF

v_gene: TRBV29-1
j_gene: TRBJ1-1
CDR3aa: CSVVRDRETEAFF

v_gene: TRBV5-6
j_gene: TRBJ1-2
CDR3aa: CASSLVSSNYGYTF

v_gene: TRBV29-1
j_gene: TRBJ2-5
CDR3aa: CSTGGAEETQYF

v_gene: TRBV4-3
j_gene: TRBJ1-1
CDR3aa: CASSQESETENTEAFF

v_gene: TRBV6-6
j_gene: TRBJ2-7
CDR3aa: CASSLDSYEQYF

v_gene: TRBV5-4
j_gene: TRBJ1-1
CDR3aa: CASSDTSRAQSTEAFF

v_gene: TRBV5-1
j_gene: TRBJ2-2
CDR3aa: CASRTGTGTYTGELFF

v_gene: TRBV4-1
j_gene: TRBJ2-7
CDR3aa: CASSGGQGPYEQYF

v_gene: TRBV5-1
j_gene: TRBJ2-1
CDR3aa: CASATGPGGNNEQFF

v_gene: TRBV5-1
j_gene: TRBJ2-6
CDR3aa: CASSRITGSGANVLTF

v_gene: TRBV25-1
j_gene: TRBJ2-1
CDR3aa: CASSSFFLDREDNEQFF

v_gene: TRBV7-2
j_gene: TRBJ2-5
CDR3aa: CASSLRTGGETQYF

v_gene: TRBV5-1
j_gene: TRBJ1-1
CDR3aa: CASSLYIRSDTEAFF

v_gene: TRBV4-1
j_gene: TRBJ2-3
CDR3aa: CASRPIKTSGGADTQYF

v_gene: TRBV4-3
j_gene: TRBJ2-2
CDR3aa: CASSQTGTGANTGELFF

v_gene: TRBV14
j_gene: TRBJ1-1
CDR3aa: CASSPGGGNTEAFF

v_gene: TRBV7-9
j_gene: TRBJ1-3
CDR3aa: CASSLTGLSGNTIYF

v_gene: TRBV25-1
j_gene: TRBJ1-4
CDR3aa: CASTGIATNEKLFF

v_gene: TRBV5-4
j_gene: TRBJ1-3
CDR3aa: CASSLRLTGVSGNTIYF

v_gene: TRBV18
j_gene: TRBJ2-1
CDR3aa: CASSPTPQSSYNEQFF

v_gene: TRBV5-4
j_gene: TRBJ2-5
CDR3aa: CASSFGQGAGETQYF

v_gene: TRBV19
j_gene: TRBJ1-1
CDR3aa: CASSTTGIRGRTEAFF